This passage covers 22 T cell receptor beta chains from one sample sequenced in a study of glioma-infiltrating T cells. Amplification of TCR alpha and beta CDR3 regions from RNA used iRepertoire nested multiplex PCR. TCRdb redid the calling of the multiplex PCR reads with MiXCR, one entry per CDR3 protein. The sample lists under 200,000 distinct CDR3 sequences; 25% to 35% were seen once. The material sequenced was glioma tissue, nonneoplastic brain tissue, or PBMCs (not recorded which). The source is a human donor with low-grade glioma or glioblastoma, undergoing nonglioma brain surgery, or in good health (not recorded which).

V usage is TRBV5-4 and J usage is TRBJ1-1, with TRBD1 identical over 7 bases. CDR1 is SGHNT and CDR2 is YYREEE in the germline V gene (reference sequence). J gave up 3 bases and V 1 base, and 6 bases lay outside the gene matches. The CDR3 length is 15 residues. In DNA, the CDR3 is TGTGCCAGCAGCTTGTCCCTAACAGGGGACACTGAAGCTTTCTTT. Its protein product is CASSLSLTGDTEAFF. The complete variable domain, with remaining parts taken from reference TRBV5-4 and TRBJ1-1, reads ETGVTQSPTHLIKTRGQQVTLRCSSQSGHNTVSWYQQALGQGPQFIFQYYREEENGRGNFPPRFSGLQFPNYSSELNVNALELDDSALYLCASSLSLTGDTEAFFGQGTRLTVV.

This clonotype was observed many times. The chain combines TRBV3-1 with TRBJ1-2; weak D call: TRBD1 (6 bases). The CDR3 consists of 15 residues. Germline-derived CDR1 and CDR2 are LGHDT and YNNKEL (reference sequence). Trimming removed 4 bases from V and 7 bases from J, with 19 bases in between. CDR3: CASSPTPTGQFGYTF. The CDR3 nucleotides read TGTGCCAGCAGCCCAACACCGACAGGCCAGTTTGGCTACACCTTC.

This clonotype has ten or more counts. The CDR3 reads CASSSWKGTGNYEQYF. CDR3 DNA sequence: TGTGCCAGCAGCTCATGGAAAGGGACAGGGAACTACGAGCAGTACTTC. The rearrangement links TRBV28 to TRBJ2-7; 9 positions agree with TRBD1. J gave up 3 bases and V 6 bases, and 12 bases lay outside the gene matches. The CDR3 sequence is 16 residues long. Germline V gives CDR1 MDHEN, CDR2 SYDVKM.

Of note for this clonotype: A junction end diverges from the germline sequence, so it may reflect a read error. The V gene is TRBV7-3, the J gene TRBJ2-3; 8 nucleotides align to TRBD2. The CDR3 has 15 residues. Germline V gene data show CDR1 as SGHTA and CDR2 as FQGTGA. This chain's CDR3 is CASSLTSGDYNEQFF. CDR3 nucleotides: TGTGCCAGCAGCTTAACTAGCGGGGATTACAATGAGCAGTTCTTT.

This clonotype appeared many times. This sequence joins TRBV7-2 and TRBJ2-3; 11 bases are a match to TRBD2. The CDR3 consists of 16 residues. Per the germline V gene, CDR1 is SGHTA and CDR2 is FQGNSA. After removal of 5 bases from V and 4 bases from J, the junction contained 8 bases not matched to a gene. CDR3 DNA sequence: TGTGCCAGCAGCGACGCAAGACTAGCGGGACCAGATACGCAGTATTTT. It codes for CASSDARLAGPDTQYF.

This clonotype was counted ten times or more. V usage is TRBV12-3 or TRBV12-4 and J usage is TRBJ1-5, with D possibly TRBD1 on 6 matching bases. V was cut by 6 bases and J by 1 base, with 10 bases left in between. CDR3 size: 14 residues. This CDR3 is CASRVTGSNQPQHF. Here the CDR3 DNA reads TGTGCCAGCAGGGTAACAGGGAGCAATCAGCCCCAGCATTTT.

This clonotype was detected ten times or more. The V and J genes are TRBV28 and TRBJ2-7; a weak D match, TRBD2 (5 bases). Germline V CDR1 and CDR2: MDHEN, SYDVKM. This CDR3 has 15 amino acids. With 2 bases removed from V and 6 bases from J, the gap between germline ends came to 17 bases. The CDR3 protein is CASSLDLGSRAEQYF. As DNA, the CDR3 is TGTGCCAGCAGTTTAGATTTAGGGAGCCGGGCCGAGCAGTACTTC.

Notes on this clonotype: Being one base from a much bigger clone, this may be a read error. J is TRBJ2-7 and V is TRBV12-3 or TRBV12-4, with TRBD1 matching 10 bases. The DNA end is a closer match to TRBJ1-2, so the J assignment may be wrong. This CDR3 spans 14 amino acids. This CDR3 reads CVSSPWTGGYGYTF. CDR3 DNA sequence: TGTGTCAGCAGTCCATGGACAGGGGGATATGGCTACACCTTC.

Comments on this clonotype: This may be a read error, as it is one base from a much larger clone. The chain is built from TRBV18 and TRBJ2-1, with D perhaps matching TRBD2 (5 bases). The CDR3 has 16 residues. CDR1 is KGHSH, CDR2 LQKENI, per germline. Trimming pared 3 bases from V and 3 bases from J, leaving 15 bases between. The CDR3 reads CASSPLRRGRYNEQFF. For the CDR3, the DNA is TGTGCCAGCTCACCCCTTCGGCGCGGGCGCTACAATGAGCAGTTCTTC.

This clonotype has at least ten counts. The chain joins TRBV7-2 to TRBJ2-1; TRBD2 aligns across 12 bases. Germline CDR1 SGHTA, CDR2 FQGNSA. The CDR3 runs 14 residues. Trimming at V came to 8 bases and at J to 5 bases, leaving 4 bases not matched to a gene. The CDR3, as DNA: TGTGCCAGCCTAGCGGGAGGGAGGGACAATGAGCAGTTCTTC. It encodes CASLAGGRDNEQFF. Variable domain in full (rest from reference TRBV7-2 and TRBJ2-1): GAGVSQSPSNKVTEKGKDVELRCDPISGHTALYWYRQSLGQGLEFLIYFQGNSAPDKSGLPSDRFSAERTGGSVSTLTIQRTQQEDSAVYLCASLAGGRDNEQFFGPGTRLTVL.

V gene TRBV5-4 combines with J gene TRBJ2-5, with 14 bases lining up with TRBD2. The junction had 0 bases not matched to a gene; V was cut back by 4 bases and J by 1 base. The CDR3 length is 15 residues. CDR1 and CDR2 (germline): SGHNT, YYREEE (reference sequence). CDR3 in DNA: TGTGCCAGCAGCGGGACTAGCGGGGGCCAAGAGACCCAGTACTTC. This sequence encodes CASSGTSGGQETQYF.

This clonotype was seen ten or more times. CDR3 nucleotide sequence: TGTGCCAGCAGTGCGAGGTCCAATCAGCCCCAGCATTTT. Encoded protein: CASSARSNQPQHF. The J gene is TRBJ1-5, the V gene TRBV6-1; D is unclear. Trimming removed 4 bases from V and 3 bases from J, with 7 bases in between. The germline V gene has CDR1 MNHNS and CDR2 SASEGT. The CDR3 is 13 residues long.

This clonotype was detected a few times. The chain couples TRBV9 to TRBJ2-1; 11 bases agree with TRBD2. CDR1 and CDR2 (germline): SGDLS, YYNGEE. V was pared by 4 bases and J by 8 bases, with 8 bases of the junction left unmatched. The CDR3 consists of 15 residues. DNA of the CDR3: TGTGCCAGCAGCTATCTAGCGGGAGGTGTTTATGAGCAGTTCTTC. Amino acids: CASSYLAGGVYEQFF.

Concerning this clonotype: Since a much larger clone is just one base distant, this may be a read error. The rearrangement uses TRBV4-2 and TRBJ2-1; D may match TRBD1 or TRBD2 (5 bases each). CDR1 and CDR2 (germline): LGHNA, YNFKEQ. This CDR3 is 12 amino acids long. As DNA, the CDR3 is TGTGCCAGCAGCCGTCTGGTGGGGGAGCAGTCCTTC. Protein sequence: CASSRLVGEQSF.

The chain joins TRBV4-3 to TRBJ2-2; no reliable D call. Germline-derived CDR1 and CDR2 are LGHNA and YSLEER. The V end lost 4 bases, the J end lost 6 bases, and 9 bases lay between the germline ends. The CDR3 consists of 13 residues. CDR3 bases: TGCGCCAGCAGCCTCTCTTACGCCGGGGAGCTGTTTTTT. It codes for CASSLSYAGELFF.

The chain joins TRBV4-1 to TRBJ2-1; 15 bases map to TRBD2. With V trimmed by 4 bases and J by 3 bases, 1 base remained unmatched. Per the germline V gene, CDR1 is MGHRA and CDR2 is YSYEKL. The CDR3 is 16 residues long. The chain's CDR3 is CASSRTSGRGYNEQFF. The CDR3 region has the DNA TGCGCCAGCAGCCGGACTAGCGGGAGGGGCTACAATGAGCAGTTCTTC.

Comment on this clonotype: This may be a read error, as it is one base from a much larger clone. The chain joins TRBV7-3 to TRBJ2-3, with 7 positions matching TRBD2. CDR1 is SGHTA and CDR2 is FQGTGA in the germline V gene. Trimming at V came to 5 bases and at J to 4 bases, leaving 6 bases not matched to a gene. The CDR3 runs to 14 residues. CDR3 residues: CASSPNREADTQYF. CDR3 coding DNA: TGTGCCAGCAGCCCGAATCGGGAGGCAGATACGCAGTATTTT.

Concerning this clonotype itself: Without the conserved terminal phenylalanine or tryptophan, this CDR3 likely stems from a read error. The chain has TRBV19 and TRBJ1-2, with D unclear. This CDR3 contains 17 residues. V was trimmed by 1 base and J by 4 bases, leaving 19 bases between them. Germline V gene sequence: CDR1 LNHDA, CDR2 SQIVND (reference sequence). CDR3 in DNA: TGTGCCAGTAGTATAGTCCCCCCGGACTTAGGCGTCTATGGCTACACCCTC. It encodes CASSIVPPDLGVYGYTL.

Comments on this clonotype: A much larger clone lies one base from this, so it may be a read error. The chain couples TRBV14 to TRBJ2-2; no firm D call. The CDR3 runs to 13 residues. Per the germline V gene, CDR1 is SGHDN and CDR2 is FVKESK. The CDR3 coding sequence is TGTGCCAGCAGGGGAACGAACACCAGGGAGCTGTTTTTT. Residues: CASRGTNTRELFF.

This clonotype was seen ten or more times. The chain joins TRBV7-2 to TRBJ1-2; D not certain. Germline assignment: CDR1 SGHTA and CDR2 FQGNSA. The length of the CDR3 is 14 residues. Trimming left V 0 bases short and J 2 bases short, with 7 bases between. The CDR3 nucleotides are TGTGCCAGCAGCTTAGCGGTGGGAAACTATGGCTACACCTTC. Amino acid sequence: CASSLAVGNYGYTF.

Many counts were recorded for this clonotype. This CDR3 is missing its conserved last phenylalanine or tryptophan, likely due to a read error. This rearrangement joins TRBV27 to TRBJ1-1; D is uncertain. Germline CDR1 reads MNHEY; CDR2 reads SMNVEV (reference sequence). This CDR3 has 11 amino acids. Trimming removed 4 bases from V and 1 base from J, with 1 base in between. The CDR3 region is CASSSNTEAFL. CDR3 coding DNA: TGTGCCAGCAGTTCGAACACTGAAGCTTTCCTT.

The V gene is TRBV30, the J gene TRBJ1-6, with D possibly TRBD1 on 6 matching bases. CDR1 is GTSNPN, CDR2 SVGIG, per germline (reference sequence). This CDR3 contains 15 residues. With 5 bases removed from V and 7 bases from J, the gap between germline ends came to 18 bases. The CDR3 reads CAWCGIPGDNSPLHF. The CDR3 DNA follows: TGTGCCTGGTGCGGAATACCAGGGGACAATTCACCCCTCCACTTT.